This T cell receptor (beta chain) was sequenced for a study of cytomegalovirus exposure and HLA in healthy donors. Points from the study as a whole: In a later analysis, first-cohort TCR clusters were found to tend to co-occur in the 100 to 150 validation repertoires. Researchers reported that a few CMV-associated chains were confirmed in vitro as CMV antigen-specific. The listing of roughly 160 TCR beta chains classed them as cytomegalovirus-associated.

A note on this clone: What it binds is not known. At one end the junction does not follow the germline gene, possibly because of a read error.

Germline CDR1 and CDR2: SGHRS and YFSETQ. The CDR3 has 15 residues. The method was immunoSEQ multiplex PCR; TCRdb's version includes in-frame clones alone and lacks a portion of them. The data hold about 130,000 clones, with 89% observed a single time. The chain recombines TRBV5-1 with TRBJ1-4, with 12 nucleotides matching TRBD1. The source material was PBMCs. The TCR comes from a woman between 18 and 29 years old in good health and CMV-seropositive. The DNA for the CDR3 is TGTGCCAGCAGCTCAGAGGGACAGGGGGCTGAAAAACTGTTTTTT. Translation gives CASSSEGQGAEKLFF.